This entry concerns a single T cell receptor (beta chain). What was sequenced were expressed TCRB transcripts, since all of the isolated RNA had been reverse transcribed. The protocol was immunoSEQ multiplex PCR, while the TCRdb copy is restricted to in-frame clones and leaves out a portion. The sample holds 600,000 to 650,000 clones, less than 20% seen once. The data belong to a study of beta chain features in type 1 diabetes. V gave up 5 bases and J gave up 7 bases; unmatched junction bases: 14. The CDR3 has 16 amino acids. Germline CDR1 reads SGHAT; CDR2 reads FQNNGV. The clonotype comes from a young man in good health. The sequencing sample was made of naive CD4+ T cells from blood. V gene TRBV11-2 combines with J gene TRBJ2-1; TRBD1 matches 7 bases. Written as DNA, the CDR3 is TGTGCCAGCAGCCCAATGACAGGGCCCAAACCTAATGAGCAGTTCTTC. As protein: CASSPMTGPKPNEQFF.